This T cell receptor beta chain was identified in a study of shared clonotypes between healthy human individuals. General study points: A limitation of the genetic and exposure-history diversity represented arose from few donors. Sorted-subset samples were not fully sequenced, rarefaction indicated. All-four-donor shared clonotypes had higher generation probabilities than non-shared clonotypes did. Researchers sampled only blood; tissue repertoires likely differ.

Data came from immunoSEQ multiplex PCR; TCRdb stores just in-frame clones and leaves some out. Of under 850,000 clones listed, almost 95% are singletons. CD45RO-negative, CCR7-positively selected cells formed the naive CD8 fraction, excluding terminally differentiated effector memory CD45RA+ cells. Points on this clone: Its antigen remains unidentified.

The CDR3 consists of 15 residues. Trimming at V came to 2 bases and at J to 2 bases, leaving 6 bases not matched to a gene. The V gene's germline CDR1 is SGHDT and CDR2 YYEEEE. This chain links TRBV5-6 with TRBJ1-1, with 7 bases lining up with TRBD1. This TCR was sampled from a man aged 25 to 45 in good health. The sample comprised naive CD8+ T cells sorted from blood. The CDR3 spells CASSLRGRFNTEAFF. The DNA for the CDR3 is TGTGCCAGCAGCTTAAGGGGGCGCTTCAACACTGAAGCTTTCTTT.